This TCR beta chain was identified during a study of cytotoxic CD8 clonotypes in ibrutinib-treated CLL (dated by TCRdb to the early 2020s). The study in broad terms: The cohort was composed of roughly ten relapsed/refractory and around 14 treatment-naive patients; IGHV unmutated status was identified in 17 patients. On average, each sample yielded about 250,000 productive templates and tens of thousands of productive rearrangements. Response samples were obtained after a median of approximately twelve months of treatment, with a range of about 6 to 36 months. Responses were partial in some 24 patients and complete in 2; after median about 68 months follow-up, about 14 stayed in remission and about twelve progressed. Of the roughly 86 people in the trial, 25 to 30 had longitudinal samples available. Cryopreserved peripheral blood mononuclear cells were collected at three points: before therapy, at response, and at either sustained remission or disease progression. Results the study describes overall, beyond this receptor: At ibrutinib response clonality went up, during sustained remission it held steady, and at progression it dropped back toward baseline. Sampling times were not matched between patients in sustained remission and patients whose disease was progressing, and lymph node repertoires were not examined. Public clonotypes were found to be uncommon and were observed to contract or remain stable during treatment; the increase in clonality was shown to reflect expansion of private clonotypes at ibrutinib response. Baseline clonality was found to be higher than that of age-matched healthy donors and was strongly correlated with circulating CD8+ T-cell counts.

A MiSeq instrument was used for deep resolution sequencing, which targeted depths ranging from 1 in 1 million up to 1 in 200,000 T cells, with coverage averaging 10x for each clonotype. The immunoSEQ hsTCRB Kit was used to generate TCR beta libraries. In the authors' own workflow: The data were analyzed with ImmunoSEQ Analyzer and ImmunoSEQ Data Assistant, and V, D and J gene assignments followed IMGT definitions. Clonality, with values ranging from 0 to 1, was calculated as one minus the normalized Shannon entropy of productive rearrangement frequencies. Only overrepresented clonotypes making up at least 0.05% of each patient's repertoire were included in the public clonotype analysis. Some 14 age-matched healthy donor repertoires from immuneACCESS served as clonality controls. TCRdb retrieved this table from immuneACCESS and kept in-frame rearrangements only. Not all clones are present; in checked studies, unresolved V genes account for under half, and no reason is known for the remainder. Clone size and the V and J calls come from that table; the DNA yielded D and trimming. The sample yields more than 8,500 clones; approximately 57% were counted once. The ten top clones hold around a sixth of the sample.

For TCR beta library preparation, around 2 micrograms of genomic DNA were isolated from cryopreserved PBMCs. Longitudinal blood samples from CLL patients receiving ibrutinib monotherapy were subjected to high-throughput TCR beta sequencing. The patients took part in an open-label, single-center phase 2 trial of ibrutinib monotherapy. The CDR3 sequence holds 15 residues, the cysteine and phenylalanine included. Here the CDR3 DNA is all that survives: 45 bases in frame from base 1. The germline ends are 13 bases apart after V is trimmed by 2 bases and J by 2 bases. CDR1 and CDR2 (SGHVS, FQNEAQ) derive from the germline V gene. About this clone: Its cognate antigen has yet to be identified. No base quality information exists; no much larger clone differs at one position.

The source material was PBMCs, sampled before ibrutinib treatment. The chain couples TRBV7-8 to TRBJ2-7; the D gene assignment is perhaps TRBD1 or TRBD2, with each matching 5 bases. The origin of this receptor is a human donor with chronic lymphocytic leukemia. The CDR3 region: CASSLRDGITYEQYF. The sequenced DNA is TGTGCCAGCAGCTTAAGGGACGGTATCACCTACGAGCAGTACTTC.